This TCR beta chain is from a study of CD8 T cells in Susac syndrome. This CDR3 region has 14 residues. V was cut by 5 bases and J by 3 bases, with 13 bases left in between. The V gene's germline CDR1 is MNHEY and CDR2 SVGAGI. Random hexamers served to reverse transcribe roughly 0.45 to 1 ug RNA. TCRdb reprocessed the immunoSEQ multiplex PCR reads with MiXCR, giving one entry per CDR3 protein. The data contain around 230,000 distinct CDR3 sequences, about 96% of them singletons. Sequencing of TCR beta was carried out in blood CD8+ and CD4+ T cells. The CD8+ and CD4+ T cells were isolated magnetically using a negative isolation approach, whereas the TEMRA cells were enriched by FACS.

The V and J genes are TRBV6-5 and TRBJ2-5; D gene unclear. The sequence came from a human donor with multiple sclerosis. Sequenced: CD4+ T cells from PBMCs. Written as DNA, the CDR3 is TGTGCCAGCAGTGCCTTCGGTAGTGAAGAGACCCAGTACTTC. Its protein is CASSAFGSEETQYF.